The clone carrying this T cell receptor (beta chain) was seen only a few times. The data are from a study of patients and donors after allogeneic stem cell transplantation. Using its own MiXCR run on the RT-PCR reads, TCRdb lists one record per CDR3 protein. The profile covers approximately 150,000 distinct CDR3 sequences, with around 28% appearing a single time and around 3.2% taken by the ten largest. The V gene lost 0 bases and the J gene lost 7 bases, with 14 bases spanning the gap. The CDR3 is made up of 16 amino acids. CDR1 is SGHDT and CDR2 is YYEEEE in the germline V gene. The specimen was blood, either unsorted or a sorted T cell fraction (not recorded which). The gene calls are TRBV5-6 and TRBJ1-6; D is uncertain. The TCR sequence derives from a human donor who was either an allogeneic HSCT recipient or a stem cell or donor lymphocyte infusion donor (not recorded which). It is not recorded whose cells these are; they may come from a transplant donor. CDR3 in amino acids: CASSLGPRQRNSPLHF. In DNA form, the CDR3 reads TGTGCCAGCAGCTTGGGTCCGCGTCAGCGAAATTCACCCCTCCACTTT.